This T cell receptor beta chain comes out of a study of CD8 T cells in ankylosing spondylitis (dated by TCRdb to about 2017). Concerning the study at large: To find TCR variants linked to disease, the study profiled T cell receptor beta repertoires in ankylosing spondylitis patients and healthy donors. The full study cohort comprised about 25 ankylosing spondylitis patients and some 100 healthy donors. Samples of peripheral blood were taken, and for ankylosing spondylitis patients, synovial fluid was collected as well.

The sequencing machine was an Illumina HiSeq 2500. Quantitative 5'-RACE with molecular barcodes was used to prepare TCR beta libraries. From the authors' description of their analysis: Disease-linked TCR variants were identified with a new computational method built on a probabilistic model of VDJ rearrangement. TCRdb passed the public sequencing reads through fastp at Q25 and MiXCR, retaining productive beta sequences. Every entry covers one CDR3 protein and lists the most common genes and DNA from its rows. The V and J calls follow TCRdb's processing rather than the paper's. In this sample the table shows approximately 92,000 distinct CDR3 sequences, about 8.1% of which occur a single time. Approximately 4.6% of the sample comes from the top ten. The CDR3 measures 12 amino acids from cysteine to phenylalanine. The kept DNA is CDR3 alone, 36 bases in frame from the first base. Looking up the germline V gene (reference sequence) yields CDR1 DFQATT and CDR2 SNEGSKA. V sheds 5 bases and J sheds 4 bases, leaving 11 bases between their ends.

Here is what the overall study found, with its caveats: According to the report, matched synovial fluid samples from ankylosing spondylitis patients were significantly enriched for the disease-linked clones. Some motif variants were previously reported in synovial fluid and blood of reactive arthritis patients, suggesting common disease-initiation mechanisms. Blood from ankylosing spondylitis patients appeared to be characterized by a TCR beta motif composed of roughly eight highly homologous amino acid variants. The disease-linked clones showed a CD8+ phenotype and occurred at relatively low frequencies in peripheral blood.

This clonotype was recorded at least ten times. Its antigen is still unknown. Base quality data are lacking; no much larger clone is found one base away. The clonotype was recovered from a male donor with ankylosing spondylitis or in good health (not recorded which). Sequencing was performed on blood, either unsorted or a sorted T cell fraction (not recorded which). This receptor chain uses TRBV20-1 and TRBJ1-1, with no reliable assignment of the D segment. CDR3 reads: CSAGRPGTEAFF. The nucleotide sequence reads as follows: TGCAGTGCTGGGAGACCGGGCACTGAAGCTTTCTTT.